This TCR beta chain is from a study of shared clonotypes between healthy human individuals. About the study: A donor's plate count was three for CD4 naive and three for CD4 memory; CD8 naive had two and CD8 memory one.

This CDR3 has 12 residues. Germline assignment: CDR1 MNHNY and CDR2 SVGAGI (reference sequence). Trimming removed 8 bases from V and 0 bases from J, with 6 bases in between. Those who donated, Caucasian adults without exception, all lived in Nashville, Tennessee. The study separated CD4+ cells into CD45RA+ naive and CD45RA-negative memory subsets. Study results and limitations: Among donors, clonotype sharing was expected to be affected by sequencing depth.

In regard to this clone: Its antigen remains unknown.

Method: immunoSEQ multiplex PCR; TCRdb's copy keeps in-frame clones and lacks some. This table has 150,000 to 200,000 clones, approximately 61% appearing once. The sequencing input was memory CD4+ T cells sorted from blood. Noted subset: CD45RA-negative fraction. This chain joins TRBV6-6 and TRBJ2-3; D gene uncertain. This receptor was obtained from a man aged 25 to 40 in good health. The CDR3 loop is CASAFSTDTQYF. CDR3 coding DNA: TGTGCCAGCGCTTTTAGCACAGATACGCAGTATTTT.